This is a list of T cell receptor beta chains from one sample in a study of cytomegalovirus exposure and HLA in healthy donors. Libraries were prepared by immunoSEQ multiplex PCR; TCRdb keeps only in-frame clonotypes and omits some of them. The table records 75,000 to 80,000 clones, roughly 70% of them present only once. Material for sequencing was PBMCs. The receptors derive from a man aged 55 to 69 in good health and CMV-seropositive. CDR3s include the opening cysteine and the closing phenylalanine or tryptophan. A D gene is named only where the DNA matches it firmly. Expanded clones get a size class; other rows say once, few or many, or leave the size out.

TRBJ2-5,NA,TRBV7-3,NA,TGTGCCAGCAGCTTATTTGGTGGTCGAGGAGAGACCCAGTACTTC,CASSLFGGRGETQYF
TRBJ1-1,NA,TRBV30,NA,TGTGCCTGGAGTCGACGGATACGCGGTGAAGCTTTCTTT,CAWSRRIRGEAFF
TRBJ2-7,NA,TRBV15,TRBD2,TGTGCCACCAGCACGGGAGGAACCTACGAGCAGTACTTC,CATSTGGTYEQYF
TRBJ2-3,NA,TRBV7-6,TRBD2,TGTGCCAGCAGCTTAGCGTGGGGGGAGGGAGCCACAGATACGCAGTATTTT,CASSLAWGEGATDTQYF
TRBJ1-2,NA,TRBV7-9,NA,TGTGCCAGCAGCTTGTATGGAGCTAACTATGGCTACACCTTC,CASSLYGANYGYTF
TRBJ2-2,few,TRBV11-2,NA,TGTGCCAGCAGCCCCGGTTTGGGCGAGAACACCGGGGAGCTGTTTTTT,CASSPGLGENTGELFF
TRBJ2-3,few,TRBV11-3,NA,TGTGCCAGCAGCCCCCGGCAGGGCTTAGATACGCAGTATTTT,CASSPRQGLDTQYF
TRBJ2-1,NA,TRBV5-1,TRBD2,TGCGCCAGCTTCGCGGGAGGGGCCGGATCGATAGAGCAGTTCTTC,CASFAGGAGSIEQFF
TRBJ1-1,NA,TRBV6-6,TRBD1,TGTGCCAGCAGGTACCGGGACAGGGATGAAGCTTTCTTT,CASRYRDRDEAFF
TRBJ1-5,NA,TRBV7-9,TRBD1,TGTGCCAGCAGCAGGGGGGCGGCAGGGGGCGACCAGCCCCAGCATTTT,CASSRGAAGGDQPQHF
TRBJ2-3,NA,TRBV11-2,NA,TGTGCCAGCAGCTACAATGCAATGCCAGATACGCAGTATTTT,CASSYNAMPDTQYF
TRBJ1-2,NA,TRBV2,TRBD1,TGTGCCAGCAGTACCGACCCGACAGGGGGAGAAGGCTACACCTTC,CASSTDPTGGEGYTF
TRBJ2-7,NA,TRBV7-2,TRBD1,TGTGCCATAGACAGGGATGGCTACGAGCAGTACTTC,CAIDRDGYEQYF
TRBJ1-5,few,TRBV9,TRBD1,TGTGCCAGCAGCAGGGACAGTGGCAATCAGCCCCAGCATTTT,CASSRDSGNQPQHF
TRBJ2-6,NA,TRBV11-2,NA,TGTGCCAGCAGCCCCAGCCGTGGTCCTAGAGCTTTC,CASSPSRGPRAF
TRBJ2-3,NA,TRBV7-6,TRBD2,TGTGCCAGCAGCGTGTTAGCGGGGGGGCCGGGCACAGATACGCAGTATTTT,CASSVLAGGPGTDTQYF
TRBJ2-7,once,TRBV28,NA,TGTGCCAGCAGTTTATCCCCCGGGACAACTACCTCCTACGAGCAGTACTTC,CASSLSPGTTTSYEQYF
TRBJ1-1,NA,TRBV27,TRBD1,TGTGCCAGCAGTCCCTGGACAGGGAACACTGAAGCTTTCTTT,CASSPWTGNTEAFF
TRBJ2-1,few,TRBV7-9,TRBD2,TGTGCCAGCAGCTTAGCGATGGGGGAGGGCTCTACCTACAATGAGCAGTTCTTC,CASSLAMGEGSTYNEQFF
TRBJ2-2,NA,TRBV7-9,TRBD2,TGTGCCAGCAGCTCCCCCGGGAGGCCCTCGAACACCGGGGAGCTGTTTTTT,CASSSPGRPSNTGELFF
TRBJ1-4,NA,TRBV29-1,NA,TGCAGCGTAGGCCCCGGGACTGGTAATGAAGAACTGTTTTTT,CSVGPGTGNEELFF
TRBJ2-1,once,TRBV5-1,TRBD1,TGCGCCAGCAGACCGGCACGGACAGGGTATGAGCAGTTCTTC,CASRPARTGYEQFF
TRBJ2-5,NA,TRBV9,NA,TGTGCCAGCGGGGCGGGGTCGGGGCAGGAGACCCAGTACTTC,CASGAGSGQETQYF
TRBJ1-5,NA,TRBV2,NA,TGTGCCAGCAGCGGCCCGACAGCCGGGAGCCAGCCCCAGCATTTT,CASSGPTAGSQPQHF
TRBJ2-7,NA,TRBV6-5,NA,TGTGCCAGCAGTTCGTTAATGGGGAGCTCCTACGAGCAGTACTTC,CASSSLMGSSYEQYF
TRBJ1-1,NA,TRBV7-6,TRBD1,TGTGCCAGCAGCCCTGGGACAGGGGATGAAGCTTTCTTT,CASSPGTGDEAFF
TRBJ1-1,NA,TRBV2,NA,TGTGCCATCCCTCCCGTAGGGGGGAACACTGAAGCTTTCTTT,CAIPPVGGNTEAFF
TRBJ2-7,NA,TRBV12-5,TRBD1,TGTGCTAGTGGGCCGGGACAGGGGATCTACGAGCAGTACTTC,CASGPGQGIYEQYF
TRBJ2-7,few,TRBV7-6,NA,TGTGCCAGCAGCCCCGGTGGGCATACCTACGAGCAGTACTTC,CASSPGGHTYEQYF
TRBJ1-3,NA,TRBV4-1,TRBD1,TGCGCCAGCAGCCAAGTAACAGGGGGAGCTGGAAACACCATATATTTT,CASSQVTGGAGNTIYF
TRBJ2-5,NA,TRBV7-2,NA,TGTGCCAGCAGCTTCCACAGCGGAGAGACCCAGTACTTC,CASSFHSGETQYF
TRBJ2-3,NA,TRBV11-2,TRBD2,TGTGCCAGCAGGGGGGGACTAGCGGGTTCCCTGGCAGATACGCAGTATTTT,CASRGGLAGSLADTQYF
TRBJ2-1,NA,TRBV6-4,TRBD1,TGTGCCAGCAGTCCACAGGGGGCCGGATTCAATGAGCAGTTCTTC,CASSPQGAGFNEQFF
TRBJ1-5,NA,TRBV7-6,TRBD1,TGTGCCAGCAGCCCAGGGGGCTACAATCAGCCCCAGCATTTT,CASSPGGYNQPQHF
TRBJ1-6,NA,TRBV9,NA,TGTGCCAGCAGCGTAGAGGGGTACAATTCACCCTTCCACTTT,CASSVEGYNSPFHF
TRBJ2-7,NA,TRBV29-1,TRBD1,TGCAGCGCTAGGGACAGCTCCTACGAGCAGTACTTC,CSARDSSYEQYF
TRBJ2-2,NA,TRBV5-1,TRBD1,TGCGCCAGCAGCCCCCGGACAGGGGGCACCGGGGAGCTGTTTTTT,CASSPRTGGTGELFF
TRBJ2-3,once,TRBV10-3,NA,TGTGCCATCAGTGAGTCCCGAGGAGCAAATACGCAGTATTTT,CAISESRGANTQYF
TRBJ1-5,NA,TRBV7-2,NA,TGTGCCAGCAGCTTAGGGGGGGGGATAGGTAGCAATCAGCCCCAGCATTTT,CASSLGGGIGSNQPQHF
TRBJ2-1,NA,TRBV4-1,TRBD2,TGCGCCAGCAAGGAAGCGGGGTCCTACAATGAGCAGTTCTTC,CASKEAGSYNEQFF
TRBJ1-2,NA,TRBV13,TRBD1,TGTGCCAGCAGCTTAGGCGGGACAGGGAATGGCTACACCTTC,CASSLGGTGNGYTF
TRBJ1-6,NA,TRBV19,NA,TGTGCCAGTACCCACGTCGGGACACGGTTTACTCCCCTCCACTTT,CASTHVGTRFTPLHF
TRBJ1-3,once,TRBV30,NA,TGTGCCTGGACAGGGGCCAGAAACACCATATATTTT,CAWTGARNTIYF
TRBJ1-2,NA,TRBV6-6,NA,TGTGCCAGCAGTTACCTTACAGAGCCTTATGGCTACACCTTC,CASSYLTEPYGYTF
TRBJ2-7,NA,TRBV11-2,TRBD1,TGTGCCAGCAGCTTCCCACAGGGGGCTATTTACGAGCAGTACTTC,CASSFPQGAIYEQYF